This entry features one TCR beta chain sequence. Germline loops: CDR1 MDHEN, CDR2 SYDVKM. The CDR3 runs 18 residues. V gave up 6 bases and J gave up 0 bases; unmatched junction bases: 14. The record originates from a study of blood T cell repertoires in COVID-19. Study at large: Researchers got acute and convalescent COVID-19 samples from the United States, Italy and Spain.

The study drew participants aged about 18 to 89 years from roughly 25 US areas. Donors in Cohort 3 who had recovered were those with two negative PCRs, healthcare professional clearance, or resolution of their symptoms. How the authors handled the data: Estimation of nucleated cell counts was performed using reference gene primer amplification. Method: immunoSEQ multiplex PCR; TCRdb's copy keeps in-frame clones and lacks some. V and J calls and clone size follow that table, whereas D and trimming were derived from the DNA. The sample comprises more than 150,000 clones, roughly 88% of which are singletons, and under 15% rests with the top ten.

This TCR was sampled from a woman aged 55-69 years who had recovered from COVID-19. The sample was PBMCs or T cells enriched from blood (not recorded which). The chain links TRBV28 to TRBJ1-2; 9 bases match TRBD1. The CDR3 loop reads CASSLVLGQGKANYGYTF. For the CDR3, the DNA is TGTGCCAGCAGCCTCGTCCTGGGACAGGGAAAAGCTAACTATGGCTACACCTTC.